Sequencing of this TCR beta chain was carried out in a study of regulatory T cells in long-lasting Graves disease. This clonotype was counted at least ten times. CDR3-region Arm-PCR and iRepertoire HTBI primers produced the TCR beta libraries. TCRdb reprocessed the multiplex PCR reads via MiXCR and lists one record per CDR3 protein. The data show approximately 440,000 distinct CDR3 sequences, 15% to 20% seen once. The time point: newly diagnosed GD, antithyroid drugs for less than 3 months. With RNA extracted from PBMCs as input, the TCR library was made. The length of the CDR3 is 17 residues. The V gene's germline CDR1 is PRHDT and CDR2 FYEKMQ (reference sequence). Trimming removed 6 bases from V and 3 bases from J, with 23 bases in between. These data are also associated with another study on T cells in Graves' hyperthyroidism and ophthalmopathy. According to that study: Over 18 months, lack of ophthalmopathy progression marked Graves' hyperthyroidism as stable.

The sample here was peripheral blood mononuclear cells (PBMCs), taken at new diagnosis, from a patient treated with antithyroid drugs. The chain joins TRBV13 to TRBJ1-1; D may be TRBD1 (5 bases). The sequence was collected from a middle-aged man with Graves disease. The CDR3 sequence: CASSFIRIGGGDTEAFF. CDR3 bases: TGTGCCAGCAGTTTCATTAGGATCGGGGGAGGCGACACTGAAGCTTTCTTT.